Below, 9 T cell receptor beta chains from the same sample are listed, as sequenced in a study of blood T cell repertoires in COVID-19. Clones were read by immunoSEQ multiplex PCR, and TCRdb kept only the in-frame ones, dropping some. The repertoire includes over 11,000 clones, approximately 86% of them detected once, and 5.4% sits in the top ten. The sample consisted of peripheral blood. The receptors shown here come from a human donor in a cohort sampled during active COVID-19.

The chain carries TRBV27 and TRBJ1-5; weak D call: TRBD1 (6 bases). V shed 6 bases and J shed 0 bases, with 12 bases lying between them. The CDR3 totals 15 residues. CDR1 is MNHEY, CDR2 SMNVEV, per germline (reference sequence). The CDR3 coding sequence is TGTGCCAGCAGGAGTACAGGGTTTAGCAATCAGCCCCAGCATTTT. The encoded protein is CASRSTGFSNQPQHF.

The chain couples TRBV27 to TRBJ1-5; weak D call: TRBD1 (5 bases). Trimming took 3 bases from V and 4 from J, leaving 10 bases between them. Germline CDR1 and CDR2: MNHEY and SMNVEV (reference sequence). CDR3 length: 14 amino acids. CDR3 nucleotide sequence: TGTGCCAGCAGTTTTCAGGGCCTTAATCAGCCCCAGCATTTT. It translates to CASSFQGLNQPQHF.

The J gene is TRBJ2-1, the V gene TRBV15; a possible D gene is TRBD1 (6 bases). V was trimmed by 3 bases and J by 10 bases, leaving 10 bases between them. CDR1 and CDR2 (germline): LNHNV, YYDKDF (reference sequence). The CDR3 sequence is 12 residues long. The CDR3 is CATSRPRGEQFF. The CDR3 DNA reads TGTGCCACCAGCAGGCCTAGGGGGGAGCAGTTCTTC.

The sample holds one count of this clone. The J gene is TRBJ1-1, the V gene TRBV28; the D gene is possibly TRBD1 (5 bases). Trimming took off 3 bases at V and 11 bases at J, with 13 bases between the two ends. The CDR3 loop spans 12 amino acids. Germline loops: CDR1 MDHEN, CDR2 SYDVKM. CDR3 residues: CASSLSGGEAFF. The DNA of the CDR3 is TGTGCCAGCAGTTTGTCCGGGGGAGAGGCTTTCTTT.

The V call is TRBV4-2, the J call TRBJ2-1; 10 bases fit TRBD2. Looked up from germline, CDR1 is LGHNA and CDR2 is YNFKEQ. After removal of 4 bases from V and 9 bases from J, the junction contained 9 bases not matched to a gene. The CDR3 loop spans 15 amino acids. The CDR3 nucleotides are TGTGCCAGCAGCCCCCGCGGGCTAGCGGGAGTTGAGCAGTTCTTC. It yields the protein CASSPRGLAGVEQFF.

This clone has a single count. V and J are TRBV5-4 and TRBJ2-7; TRBD2 is a possible D gene (7 bases). The CDR3 sequence is 13 residues long. From germline, CDR1 is SGHNT and CDR2 YYREEE (reference sequence). Deletions cut 3 bases from V and 3 bases from J, with 10 bases between. The CDR3 sequence: CASSWGGSYEQYF. CDR3 coding DNA: TGTGCCAGCAGCTGGGGGGGCAGCTACGAGCAGTACTTC. The complete variable domain, with remaining parts taken from reference TRBV5-4 and TRBJ2-7, reads ETGVTQSPTHLIKTRGQQVTLRCSSQSGHNTVSWYQQALGQGPQFIFQYYREEENGRGNFPPRFSGLQFPNYSSELNVNALELDDSALYLCASSWGGSYEQYFGPGTRLTVT.

The chain is built from TRBV28 and TRBJ1-2; TRBD1 matches at 7 bases. The J segment lost 4 bases and the V segment lost 7 bases, leaving 9 bases of the junction unmatched. The CDR3 is 14 amino acids. Germline V gene data show CDR1 as MDHEN and CDR2 as SYDVKM. The CDR3 DNA sequence: TGTGCCAGCACCGAAGGGGGACAGTTCTATGGCTACACCTTC. Its translation is CASTEGGQFYGYTF.

The chain has TRBV6-5 and TRBJ2-1, with 8 bases identical to TRBD1. The CDR3 has 14 residues. Germline-derived CDR1 and CDR2 are MNHEY and SVGAGI. The J segment lost 9 bases and the V segment lost 5 bases, leaving 9 bases of the junction unmatched. CDR3 amino acids: CASSIAAGGLEQFF. DNA of the CDR3: TGTGCCAGCAGTATTGCTGCAGGGGGCCTTGAGCAGTTCTTC.

This clone came up a few times. The V call is TRBV9, the J call TRBJ1-6; 7 bases are shared with TRBD1. V was clipped by 6 bases and J by 8 bases; unmatched bases: 5. Germline-derived CDR1 and CDR2 are SGDLS and YYNGEE. The CDR3 is 13 residues long. The CDR3, as DNA: TGTGCCAGCACCGACAGGGAATATTCACCCCTCCACTTT. It is translated as CASTDREYSPLHF.